The rows below give T cell receptor beta chains drawn from one sample of a study of blood T cell repertoires in COVID-19. The method was immunoSEQ multiplex PCR; TCRdb's version includes in-frame clones alone and lacks a portion of them. The table includes about 160,000 clones, approximately 86% detected once. Sequencing input: peripheral blood. All receptors derive from a woman aged 80 or over with active or convalescent COVID-19. Both conserved end residues are part of each CDR3. Each record gives: clone size, J gene, D gene, V gene, CDR3 DNA, CDR3 protein. The D gene is left open where the match is weak. Clone size is stated in some rows and not others, as once, few, many or a class when expanded.

clone_size: NA; j_call: TRBJ2-1; d_call: NA; v_call: TRBV2; cdr3_nt: TGTGCCAGCAGTGATATAGTCGGGACAAACTCCTACAATGAGCAGTTCTTC; cdr3_aa: CASSDIVGTNSYNEQFF
clone_size: NA; j_call: TRBJ2-6; d_call: NA; v_call: TRBV15; cdr3_nt: TGTGCCACCAGCAGTAGAACAGGAGTCGCATCTGGGGCCAACGTCCTGACTTTC; cdr3_aa: CATSSRTGVASGANVLTF
clone_size: NA; j_call: TRBJ2-6; d_call: TRBD1; v_call: TRBV15; cdr3_nt: TGTGCCACCAGCAGGGACAGGGAGTTATTCTCTGGGGCCAACGTCCTGACTTTC; cdr3_aa: CATSRDRELFSGANVLTF
clone_size: few; j_call: TRBJ2-2; d_call: TRBD1; v_call: TRBV19; cdr3_nt: TGTGCCAGTAGTAATACCCGGACAGGGGTTACCGGGGAGCTGTTTTTT; cdr3_aa: CASSNTRTGVTGELFF
clone_size: NA; j_call: TRBJ1-5; d_call: TRBD1; v_call: TRBV2; cdr3_nt: TGTGCCAGCAGCGGGACAGGAGGCCAGCCCCAGCATTTT; cdr3_aa: CASSGTGGQPQHF
clone_size: once; j_call: TRBJ2-2; d_call: TRBD2; v_call: TRBV5-1; cdr3_nt: TGCGCCAGCAGCTTGGAACTAGCGGGAGCCGGGGAGCTGTTTTTT; cdr3_aa: CASSLELAGAGELFF
clone_size: NA; j_call: TRBJ1-1; d_call: NA; v_call: TRBV3-1/TRBV3-2; cdr3_nt: TGTGCCAGCAGCCAAGGCGGGAGGGGGGGCGGTTTCTTT; cdr3_aa: CASSQGGRGGGFF
clone_size: NA; j_call: TRBJ2-1; d_call: TRBD2; v_call: TRBV7-6; cdr3_nt: TGTGCCAGCAGCTTAGGACTAGCGGAGACCTACAATGAGCAGTTCTTC; cdr3_aa: CASSLGLAETYNEQFF
clone_size: NA; j_call: TRBJ2-3; d_call: TRBD1; v_call: TRBV7-3; cdr3_nt: TGTGCCAGCAGCTTAGGGCAGGGGGTAGGAGCCGATACGCAGTATTTT; cdr3_aa: CASSLGQGVGADTQYF
clone_size: once; j_call: TRBJ2-6; d_call: NA; v_call: TRBV20-1; cdr3_nt: TGCAGTGCTAGTGGTCAGGATAAGTCTGGGGCCAACGTCCTGACTTTC; cdr3_aa: CSASGQDKSGANVLTF
clone_size: NA; j_call: TRBJ2-1; d_call: TRBD2; v_call: TRBV27; cdr3_nt: TGTGCCAGCAGTCTTTCTCTAGCGGGAGCCTACAATGAGCAGTTCTTC; cdr3_aa: CASSLSLAGAYNEQFF
clone_size: NA; j_call: TRBJ2-5; d_call: NA; v_call: TRBV4-1; cdr3_nt: TGCGCCAGCAGTCAACGGGGGATTGACCAAGAGACCCAGTACTTC; cdr3_aa: CASSQRGIDQETQYF
clone_size: NA; j_call: TRBJ2-7; d_call: TRBD1; v_call: TRBV6-5; cdr3_nt: TGTGCCAGCTCTGGACAGGTGAAATACGAGCAGTACTTC; cdr3_aa: CASSGQVKYEQYF
clone_size: NA; j_call: TRBJ1-2; d_call: NA; v_call: TRBV28; cdr3_nt: TGTGCCAGCAGTTTCAATTACGGCTATGGCTACACCTTC; cdr3_aa: CASSFNYGYGYTF
clone_size: NA; j_call: TRBJ2-1; d_call: NA; v_call: TRBV4-1; cdr3_nt: TGCGCCAGCAGCCAAGATTCGGGGACTCCACTAGGCAATGAGCAGTTCTTC; cdr3_aa: CASSQDSGTPLGNEQFF
clone_size: once; j_call: TRBJ2-1; d_call: TRBD2; v_call: TRBV7-2; cdr3_nt: TGTGCCAGCAGCAAAATAGCGGGGAGCTCCTACAATGAGCAGTTCTTC; cdr3_aa: CASSKIAGSSYNEQFF
clone_size: NA; j_call: TRBJ2-2; d_call: NA; v_call: TRBV7-9; cdr3_nt: TGTGCCAGCAGCAGCCGGGGAGGCACCGGGGAGCTGTTTTTT; cdr3_aa: CASSSRGGTGELFF
clone_size: few; j_call: TRBJ1-2; d_call: TRBD1; v_call: TRBV25-1; cdr3_nt: TGTGCCAGCAGTGAATTGGACAGGGTGTTTGGCTACACCTTC; cdr3_aa: CASSELDRVFGYTF
clone_size: once; j_call: TRBJ2-7; d_call: TRBD2; v_call: TRBV5-1; cdr3_nt: TGCGCCAGCAGCTCAAGCGGGAGATACCCCTACGAGCAGTACTTC; cdr3_aa: CASSSSGRYPYEQYF
clone_size: NA; j_call: TRBJ2-6; d_call: NA; v_call: TRBV14; cdr3_nt: TGTGCCAGCAGCCAAAGCGGCCGGGGGGCCAACGTCCTGACTTTC; cdr3_aa: CASSQSGRGANVLTF
clone_size: NA; j_call: TRBJ1-5; d_call: TRBD1; v_call: TRBV28; cdr3_nt: TGTGCCAGCAGTTTGGGGACAGGGACCCAGCCCCAGCATTTT; cdr3_aa: CASSLGTGTQPQHF
clone_size: once; j_call: TRBJ1-5; d_call: TRBD1; v_call: TRBV9; cdr3_nt: TGTGCCAGCAGCGTAGGGACAGGTCAGGGTATTAGGGAGCCCCAGCATTTT; cdr3_aa: CASSVGTGQGIREPQHF
clone_size: NA; j_call: TRBJ2-1; d_call: NA; v_call: TRBV6-1; cdr3_nt: TGTGCCAGCAGTGAATTCGGTGAGCAGTTCTTC; cdr3_aa: CASSEFGEQFF
clone_size: NA; j_call: TRBJ1-2; d_call: TRBD1; v_call: TRBV28; cdr3_nt: TGTGCCAGCAGTTTAAGGACAGGGGGCTTGGAGTATGGCTACACCTTC; cdr3_aa: CASSLRTGGLEYGYTF
clone_size: few; j_call: TRBJ2-3; d_call: TRBD2; v_call: TRBV10-3; cdr3_nt: TGTGCCATCAGTGGGGCGGGAGCCATAGATACGCAGTATTTT; cdr3_aa: CAISGAGAIDTQYF
clone_size: NA; j_call: TRBJ2-3; d_call: TRBD2; v_call: TRBV18; cdr3_nt: TGTGCCAGCTCACCACCTGCGGGAGGCCTGGTGGGCACAGATACGCAGTATTTT; cdr3_aa: CASSPPAGGLVGTDTQYF
clone_size: NA; j_call: TRBJ1-1; d_call: NA; v_call: TRBV10-3; cdr3_nt: TGTGCCATCACCGCAACCCGCACAGGGAACACTGAAGCTTTCTTT; cdr3_aa: CAITATRTGNTEAFF
clone_size: NA; j_call: TRBJ2-7; d_call: NA; v_call: TRBV4-2; cdr3_nt: TGTGCCAGCAGCCAAGCGGGGGCCTACGAGCAGTACTTC; cdr3_aa: CASSQAGAYEQYF
clone_size: NA; j_call: TRBJ1-2; d_call: TRBD1; v_call: TRBV4-1; cdr3_nt: TGCGCCAGCAGCCTCCCGGGACAGCGTCGCTATGGCTACACCTTC; cdr3_aa: CASSLPGQRRYGYTF
clone_size: NA; j_call: TRBJ1-5; d_call: TRBD1; v_call: TRBV6-5; cdr3_nt: TGTGCCAGCAGATTTACAGGGGCCCACAATCAGCCCCAGCATTTT; cdr3_aa: CASRFTGAHNQPQHF
clone_size: many; j_call: TRBJ2-1; d_call: NA; v_call: TRBV7-3; cdr3_nt: TGTGCCAGCAGCTTAGGGGCAACGCAGTTCTTC; cdr3_aa: CASSLGATQFF
clone_size: NA; j_call: TRBJ2-7; d_call: TRBD2; v_call: TRBV5-1; cdr3_nt: TGCGCCAGCAGCCGGGGACTAGCGGGAGGAAGCTCCTACGAGCAGTACTTC; cdr3_aa: CASSRGLAGGSSYEQYF